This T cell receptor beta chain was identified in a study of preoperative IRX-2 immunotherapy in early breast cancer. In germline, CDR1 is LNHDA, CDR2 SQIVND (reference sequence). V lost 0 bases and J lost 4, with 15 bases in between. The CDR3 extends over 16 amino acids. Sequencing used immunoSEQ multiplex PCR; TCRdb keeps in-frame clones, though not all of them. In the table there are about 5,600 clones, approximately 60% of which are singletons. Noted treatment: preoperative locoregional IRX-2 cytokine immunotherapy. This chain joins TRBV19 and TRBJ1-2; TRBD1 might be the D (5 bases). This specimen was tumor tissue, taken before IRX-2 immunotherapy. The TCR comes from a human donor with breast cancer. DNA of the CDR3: TGTGCCAGTAGTATAGATCGAGGAGGGGAGAGCTATGGCTACACCTTC. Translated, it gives CASSIDRGGESYGYTF.